These T cell receptor beta chains were read from a single sample in a study of blood T cell repertoires in COVID-19. TCRdb's table, derived via immunoSEQ multiplex PCR, lists solely in-frame clones and lacks some. The data hold some 95,000 clones, with about 80% observed a single time. The sequenced sample was peripheral blood. These receptors originate from a man between 65 and 85 years old with acute or convalescent COVID-19. Each CDR3 is given with its conserved first and last residue. Fields, in order: V gene, D gene, J gene, clone size, CDR3 DNA, CDR3 protein. A D gene is named only where the DNA matches it firmly. Clone size is given for some rows only: seen once, a few or many times, or a class if the clone is expanded.

v_call: TRBV4-2
d_call: .
j_call: TRBJ1-1
clone_size: .
cdr3_nt: TGTGCCAGCAGCCAACTTTCACAGACCTTGAACACTGAAGCTTTCTTT
cdr3_aa: CASSQLSQTLNTEAFF

v_call: TRBV10-2
d_call: TRBD1
j_call: TRBJ2-7
clone_size: .
cdr3_nt: TGCGCCAGCAGAGAACCGGGACAGGGCTCCTACGAGCAGTACTTC
cdr3_aa: CASREPGQGSYEQYF

v_call: TRBV5-1
d_call: .
j_call: TRBJ1-1
clone_size: .
cdr3_nt: TGCGCCAGCAGCTCCTCCAACAGCCCAAAAGCTTTCTTT
cdr3_aa: CASSSSNSPKAFF

v_call: TRBV6-5
d_call: TRBD1
j_call: TRBJ1-2
clone_size: .
cdr3_nt: TGTGCCAGCGGTCAAAGGGACAGGGGTTATGGCTACACCTTC
cdr3_aa: CASGQRDRGYGYTF

v_call: TRBV7-2
d_call: .
j_call: TRBJ1-3
clone_size: .
cdr3_nt: TGTGCCAGCAGCTTAGTACAGTTGAGCTCTGGAAACACCATATATTTT
cdr3_aa: CASSLVQLSSGNTIYF

v_call: TRBV3-1/TRBV3-2
d_call: .
j_call: TRBJ2-2
clone_size: .
cdr3_nt: TGTGCCAGCAGCCAAGATCAAACAGGGTACACCGGGGAGCTGTTTTTT
cdr3_aa: CASSQDQTGYTGELFF

v_call: TRBV6-5
d_call: .
j_call: TRBJ2-2
clone_size: once
cdr3_nt: TGTGCCAGCACTAAGACAGGCCCCACCGGGGAGCTGTTTTTT
cdr3_aa: CASTKTGPTGELFF

v_call: TRBV28
d_call: .
j_call: TRBJ1-1
clone_size: .
cdr3_nt: TGTGCCAGCAGTCCAGGGATGGGGGCAGCAAACCCTGAAGCTTTCTTT
cdr3_aa: CASSPGMGAANPEAFF

v_call: TRBV28
d_call: .
j_call: TRBJ1-2
clone_size: .
cdr3_nt: TGTGCCAGCAGTTTAGCGGGGGGAGTCTATGGCTACACCTTC
cdr3_aa: CASSLAGGVYGYTF

v_call: TRBV10-3
d_call: TRBD2
j_call: TRBJ2-1
clone_size: .
cdr3_nt: TGTGCCATCAGGGCAGCGGGGGGGCCCTACAATGAGCAGTTCTTC
cdr3_aa: CAIRAAGGPYNEQFF

v_call: TRBV5-6
d_call: .
j_call: TRBJ1-6
clone_size: few
cdr3_nt: TGTGCCAGCAGCTTGGCCGATGAAGGTCAGGGCGGTTCACCCCTCCACTTT
cdr3_aa: CASSLADEGQGGSPLHF

v_call: TRBV27
d_call: TRBD1
j_call: TRBJ1-1
clone_size: .
cdr3_nt: TGTGCCAGCAGTTCCTCCGGGACAGGGTACATGAACACTGAAGCTTTCTTT
cdr3_aa: CASSSSGTGYMNTEAFF

v_call: TRBV11-1
d_call: TRBD1
j_call: TRBJ2-7
clone_size: once
cdr3_nt: TGTGCCAGCAGCCTTCCAACAGGGGGCAAATACGAGCAGTACTTC
cdr3_aa: CASSLPTGGKYEQYF

v_call: TRBV30
d_call: TRBD1
j_call: TRBJ1-2
clone_size: .
cdr3_nt: TGTGCCTGGAGCGTCGAACGACAGGGGTATGGCTACACCTTC
cdr3_aa: CAWSVERQGYGYTF

v_call: TRBV7-2
d_call: TRBD1
j_call: TRBJ1-5
clone_size: many
cdr3_nt: TGTGCCAGCAGCTTCGAGACAGGGGGCAATCAGCCCCAGCATTTT
cdr3_aa: CASSFETGGNQPQHF

v_call: TRBV6-1
d_call: .
j_call: TRBJ2-3
clone_size: once
cdr3_nt: TGTGCCAGCAGTGAAGCTACCGTCAGGACAGATACGCAGTATTTT
cdr3_aa: CASSEATVRTDTQYF

v_call: TRBV7-3
d_call: .
j_call: TRBJ2-6
clone_size: .
cdr3_nt: TGTGCCAGCAGCTTGTCTCGAGCCTCTGGGGCCAACGTCCTGACTTTC
cdr3_aa: CASSLSRASGANVLTF

v_call: TRBV21-1
d_call: .
j_call: TRBJ1-5
clone_size: .
cdr3_nt: TGTGCCAGCAGCATCCTACAGGGGTTGGGTCAGCCCCAGCATTTT
cdr3_aa: CASSILQGLGQPQHF

v_call: TRBV5-1
d_call: .
j_call: TRBJ1-3
clone_size: .
cdr3_nt: TGCGCCAGCAGCTTATCCGGGGGAAGAGGAAACACCATATATTTT
cdr3_aa: CASSLSGGRGNTIYF

v_call: TRBV20-1
d_call: .
j_call: TRBJ1-1
clone_size: .
cdr3_nt: TGCAGTGCTAGTCGCCTGCGGGGTGAAGCTTTCTTT
cdr3_aa: CSASRLRGEAFF

v_call: TRBV21-1
d_call: .
j_call: TRBJ1-2
clone_size: few
cdr3_nt: TGTGCCAGCAGCAAATGGAGAAGGAACTATGGCTACACCTTC
cdr3_aa: CASSKWRRNYGYTF

v_call: TRBV28
d_call: .
j_call: TRBJ1-5
clone_size: .
cdr3_nt: TGTGCCAGCAGTTCTAGTCGGACAGTCAATCAGCCCCAGCATTTT
cdr3_aa: CASSSSRTVNQPQHF

v_call: TRBV7-3
d_call: TRBD2
j_call: TRBJ2-2
clone_size: .
cdr3_nt: TGTGCCAGCAGCGCACTAGCGGGTACACTTACCGGGGAGCTGTTTTTT
cdr3_aa: CASSALAGTLTGELFF

v_call: TRBV2
d_call: .
j_call: TRBJ2-3
clone_size: few
cdr3_nt: TGTGCCAGCAGTGGGGGCACTCGGGGCACAGATACGCAGTATTTT
cdr3_aa: CASSGGTRGTDTQYF

v_call: TRBV30
d_call: TRBD1
j_call: TRBJ2-3
clone_size: many
cdr3_nt: TGTGCCTGGAGGAGGGACAGGGGAGTGAAAGATACGCAGTATTTT
cdr3_aa: CAWRRDRGVKDTQYF

v_call: TRBV6-6
d_call: TRBD1
j_call: TRBJ1-1
clone_size: .
cdr3_nt: TGTGCCAGCCTCCTACAGGGGATAGTCACTGAAGCTTTCTTT
cdr3_aa: CASLLQGIVTEAFF

v_call: TRBV10-3
d_call: .
j_call: TRBJ1-2
clone_size: .
cdr3_nt: TGTGCCATGGGGGCTACGAGTGGCTACACCTTC
cdr3_aa: CAMGATSGYTF

v_call: TRBV3-1/TRBV3-2
d_call: TRBD2
j_call: TRBJ2-7
clone_size: .
cdr3_nt: TGTGCCAGCAGCCAAGGGGGGAGCGGGAGGTTGAACGAGCAGTACTTC
cdr3_aa: CASSQGGSGRLNEQYF

v_call: TRBV9
d_call: TRBD1
j_call: TRBJ2-3
clone_size: .
cdr3_nt: TGTGCCAGCAGCGTCCAGGACAGGGGCACAGATACGCAGTATTTT
cdr3_aa: CASSVQDRGTDTQYF

v_call: TRBV2
d_call: .
j_call: TRBJ1-2
clone_size: .
cdr3_nt: TGTGCCAGCAGTGAATTGGAGGGGGGGCCTCGGGGCTACACCTTC
cdr3_aa: CASSELEGGPRGYTF

v_call: TRBV7-8
d_call: .
j_call: TRBJ2-5
clone_size: .
cdr3_nt: TGTGCCAGCAGCTTAATGGTTGAGTCCCAAGAGACCCAGTACTTC
cdr3_aa: CASSLMVESQETQYF

v_call: TRBV28
d_call: TRBD1
j_call: TRBJ2-1
clone_size: once
cdr3_nt: TGTGCCAGCAGGTCCGGGACAGGGGCCAATGAGCAGTTCTTC
cdr3_aa: CASRSGTGANEQFF

v_call: TRBV30
d_call: TRBD1
j_call: TRBJ2-3
clone_size: .
cdr3_nt: TGTGCCTGGACCAGGGGGCTGAGCACAGATACGCAGTATTTT
cdr3_aa: CAWTRGLSTDTQYF

v_call: TRBV7-2
d_call: .
j_call: TRBJ1-4
clone_size: .
cdr3_nt: TGTGCCAGCAGCTCGACCGCTCTACGCGGTGAAAAACTGTTTTTT
cdr3_aa: CASSSTALRGEKLFF

v_call: TRBV2
d_call: .
j_call: TRBJ1-4
clone_size: .
cdr3_nt: TGTGCCAGCAGTGAACGGAACAGTGCCCTGGGAAAACTGTTTTTT
cdr3_aa: CASSERNSALGKLFF

v_call: TRBV28
d_call: .
j_call: TRBJ1-5
clone_size: few
cdr3_nt: TGTGCCAGCAGTTTCCGGGTCTCCCGACTCAATCAGCCCCAGCATTTT
cdr3_aa: CASSFRVSRLNQPQHF

v_call: TRBV18
d_call: TRBD1
j_call: TRBJ1-4
clone_size: .
cdr3_nt: TGTGCCAGCTCAAGAGGGGGCCGGGGAGAGGATGAAAAACTGTTTTTT
cdr3_aa: CASSRGGRGEDEKLFF

v_call: TRBV18
d_call: TRBD1
j_call: TRBJ1-1
clone_size: few
cdr3_nt: TGTGCCAGCTCACAGGGGGCGAGGAACACTGAAGCTTTCTTT
cdr3_aa: CASSQGARNTEAFF

v_call: TRBV12-5
d_call: .
j_call: TRBJ2-5
clone_size: .
cdr3_nt: TGTGCTAGTGGTTCATCGACGGCGGCGCGCGGGACCCAGTACTTC
cdr3_aa: CASGSSTAARGTQYF

v_call: TRBV30
d_call: .
j_call: TRBJ2-3
clone_size: few
cdr3_nt: TGTGCCTGGGGCCGGGCAGGGGATGATACAGATACGCAGTATTTT
cdr3_aa: CAWGRAGDDTDTQYF

v_call: TRBV7-8
d_call: .
j_call: TRBJ1-3
clone_size: .
cdr3_nt: TGTGCCAGCAGCTTCTGGCCTGGAAACACCATATATTTT
cdr3_aa: CASSFWPGNTIYF

v_call: TRBV6-5
d_call: TRBD1
j_call: TRBJ1-2
clone_size: .
cdr3_nt: TGTGCCAGCAGCAAGGACAGGGTTAACTATGGCTACACCTTC
cdr3_aa: CASSKDRVNYGYTF

v_call: TRBV5-1
d_call: TRBD1
j_call: TRBJ2-3
clone_size: .
cdr3_nt: TGCGCCAGCAATCACAGGGGTGCTAGCACAGATACGCAGTATTTT
cdr3_aa: CASNHRGASTDTQYF

v_call: TRBV2
d_call: .
j_call: TRBJ2-1
clone_size: .
cdr3_nt: TGTGCCAGCAGTCTCCTCGAGAGCTCCTACAATGAGCAGTTCTTC
cdr3_aa: CASSLLESSYNEQFF

v_call: TRBV28
d_call: .
j_call: TRBJ2-7
clone_size: once
cdr3_nt: TGTGCCAGCAGTTCCCCCCCAGGGGGGATAACCTACGAGCAGTACTTC
cdr3_aa: CASSSPPGGITYEQYF

v_call: TRBV19
d_call: .
j_call: TRBJ1-5
clone_size: few
cdr3_nt: TGTGCCAGTAGCACTATAGGAATCGATATCAATCAGCCCCAGCATTTT
cdr3_aa: CASSTIGIDINQPQHF

v_call: TRBV4-1
d_call: .
j_call: TRBJ2-2
clone_size: .
cdr3_nt: TGCGCCAGCAGCCAAGTAGCGGCTAGCCTGAACACCGGGGAGCTGTTTTTT
cdr3_aa: CASSQVAASLNTGELFF

v_call: TRBV19
d_call: .
j_call: TRBJ1-2
clone_size: few
cdr3_nt: TGTGCCAGTAGCCGTAACGGTTCTCCCTATGGCTACACCTTC
cdr3_aa: CASSRNGSPYGYTF

v_call: TRBV5-1
d_call: .
j_call: TRBJ1-2
clone_size: once
cdr3_nt: TGCGCCAGCAGCAATTCCGGGACACCCGCCTTC
cdr3_aa: CASSNSGTPAF

v_call: TRBV28
d_call: TRBD2
j_call: TRBJ2-7
clone_size: once
cdr3_nt: TGTGCCAGCAGTTTAGGGACTAGCGGGGGTGAGCAGTACTTC
cdr3_aa: CASSLGTSGGEQYF

v_call: TRBV7-9
d_call: .
j_call: TRBJ1-1
clone_size: .
cdr3_nt: TGTGCCAGCAGCCCCTTGGGGGGGGCCATGAACACTGAAGCTTTCTTT
cdr3_aa: CASSPLGGAMNTEAFF

v_call: TRBV5-4
d_call: .
j_call: TRBJ2-1
clone_size: few
cdr3_nt: TGTGCCAGCAGCTTAAACGGAGTTCTCTCCTACAATGAGCAGTTCTTC
cdr3_aa: CASSLNGVLSYNEQFF

v_call: TRBV27
d_call: TRBD2
j_call: TRBJ2-7
clone_size: .
cdr3_nt: TGTGCCAGCAACCCGGGACTAGCGGGAGGTGAGCAGTACTTC
cdr3_aa: CASNPGLAGGEQYF

v_call: TRBV11-2
d_call: TRBD1
j_call: TRBJ1-3
clone_size: .
cdr3_nt: TGTGCCAGCAGCTTCAGACAGGGCTCTGGAAACACCATATATTTT
cdr3_aa: CASSFRQGSGNTIYF